This T cell receptor (beta chain) is drawn from a study of blood T cell repertoires in COVID-19. Overall study: The samples span acute and convalescent COVID-19 from the United States, Italy and Spain. T cells, B-cell-depleted T cells, or PBMCs provided the cDNA or gDNA that served as material.

Per the original data handling: The assay estimated nucleated cells by amplifying reference gene primers. TCRdb's copy holds only in-frame clones and misses some; the assay was immunoSEQ multiplex PCR. V, J and clone size are taken as reported in that table, and D and trimming were inferred from the DNA itself. The data show some 380,000 clones, roughly 87% seen once. Trimming shortened V by 4 bases and J by 4 bases, and 20 bases separated the two germline ends. Germline lookup yields CDR1 SGHRS and CDR2 YFSETQ. CDR3 length: 16 amino acids. The sample consisted of PBMCs or T cells enriched from blood (not recorded which). This sequence was found in a woman aged 35 to 49 with acute COVID-19. The chain carries TRBV5-1 and TRBJ1-1; D gene uncertain. The CDR3 loop reads CASSSKPGGDGTEAFF. In nucleotides, the CDR3 is TGCGCCAGCAGCAGCAAACCAGGAGGCGACGGCACTGAAGCTTTCTTT.